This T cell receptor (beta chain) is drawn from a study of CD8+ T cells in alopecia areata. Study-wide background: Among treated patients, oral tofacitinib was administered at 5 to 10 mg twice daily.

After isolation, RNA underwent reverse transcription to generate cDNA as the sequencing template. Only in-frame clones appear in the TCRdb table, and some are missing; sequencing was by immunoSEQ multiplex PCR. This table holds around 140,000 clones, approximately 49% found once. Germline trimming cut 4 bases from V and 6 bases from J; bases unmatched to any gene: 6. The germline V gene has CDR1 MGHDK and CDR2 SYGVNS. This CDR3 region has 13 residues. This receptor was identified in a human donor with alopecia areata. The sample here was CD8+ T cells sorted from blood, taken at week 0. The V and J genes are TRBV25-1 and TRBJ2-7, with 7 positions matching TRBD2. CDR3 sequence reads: CASSAWEGPEQYF. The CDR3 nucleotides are TGTGCCAGCAGTGCTTGGGAGGGGCCCGAGCAGTACTTC.